Given below is one TCR beta chain in context. The V end lost 8 bases, the J end lost 3 bases, and 15 bases lay between the germline ends. Germline V gives CDR1 LNHDA, CDR2 SQIVND (reference sequence). The CDR3 is made up of 14 amino acids. The sample belongs to a study of blood T cell repertoires in COVID-19. Study background: Sites in the United States, Italy and Spain provided acute and convalescent COVID-19 samples. PBMCs, B-cell-depleted T cells, or T cells provided the cDNA or gDNA that made up the material.

Original data processing: Using reference gene primer amplification, nucleated cell counts were estimated. TCRdb keeps only in-frame clones here, not all; method: immunoSEQ multiplex PCR. D and trimming were read from the DNA, whereas the V and J calls and clone size are those reported in that table. The repertoire holds some 230,000 clones, with about four fifths as singletons. The V gene is TRBV19, the J gene TRBJ2-3; the D is unclear. The origin of this receptor is a woman aged 55-75 years with acute or convalescent COVID-19. Specimen: peripheral blood. In nucleotides, the CDR3 is TGTGCCAGTGCCTCCTTACGGTTGACAGATACGCAGTATTTT. Translation: CASASLRLTDTQYF.